This is a list of T cell receptor beta chains from one sample in a study of OX40 agonist ivuxolimab in advanced cancers. Only in-frame clones appear in the TCRdb table, and some are missing; sequencing was by immunoSEQ multiplex PCR. The sample has some 85,000 clones, about 91% seen once. The sequenced sample was CD4+ or CD8+ T cells sorted from blood, obtained in a trial of the OX40 agonist ivuxolimab. All receptors come from an adult with an advanced solid tumor such as melanoma, head and neck, liver or kidney cancer. Both conserved end residues are part of each CDR3. A D gene is named only where the DNA matches it firmly. Size is stated for part of the rows, as once, few or many counts, or as a class when the clone is expanded.

D	size	V	J	CDR3	DNA
.	few	TRBV19	TRBJ1-2	CASRADGADYGYTF	TGTGCCAGTAGAGCGGACGGGGCGGACTATGGCTACACCTTC
TRBD2	.	TRBV18	TRBJ2-3	CASSPPMGGSRSDTQYF	TGTGCCAGCTCACCCCCAATGGGCGGGAGTAGGTCAGATACGCAGTATTTT
.	.	TRBV5-1	TRBJ2-6	CASSPTGGSGANVLTF	TGCGCCAGCAGCCCCACGGGCGGCTCTGGGGCCAACGTCCTGACTTTC
.	.	TRBV29-1	TRBJ2-3	CSVDMGATDTQYF	TGCAGCGTTGATATGGGGGCCACAGATACGCAGTATTTT
.	.	TRBV11-2	TRBJ2-1	CASSLGQGRHNEQFF	TGTGCCAGCAGCTTAGGCCAGGGCCGCCACAATGAGCAGTTCTTC
TRBD1	.	TRBV28	TRBJ1-4	CASNLQGAHEKLFF	TGTGCCAGCAACCTACAGGGGGCGCATGAAAAACTGTTTTTT
TRBD2	.	TRBV29-1	TRBJ2-1	CSGSGKPYNEQFF	TGCAGCGGGAGCGGGAAACCTTACAATGAGCAGTTCTTC
TRBD1	.	TRBV6-5	TRBJ2-1	CASSAGTGVYNEQFF	TGTGCCAGCAGTGCCGGGACAGGGGTCTACAATGAGCAGTTCTTC
.	.	TRBV5-4	TRBJ2-5	CASSAGGTHRKETQYF	TGTGCCAGCAGCGCGGGCGGGACTCATCGGAAAGAGACCCAGTACTTC
TRBD1	.	TRBV19	TRBJ1-5	CASSFIEGGQGAYSNQPQHF	TGTGCCAGTAGTTTTATAGAAGGGGGACAGGGGGCTTATAGCAATCAGCCCCAGCATTTT
.	.	TRBV19	TRBJ2-1	CASGRLGGEQFF	TGTGCCAGTGGGCGCTTAGGAGGTGAGCAGTTCTTC
.	.	TRBV10-3	TRBJ1-2	CAITSGTSVYGYTF	TGTGCCATCACCTCCGGGACGTCGGTCTATGGCTACACCTTC
.	.	TRBV7-3	TRBJ1-4	CASSLNRDSGLNEKLFF	TGTGCCAGCAGCTTAAACCGAGATTCAGGACTAAATGAAAAACTGTTTTTT
TRBD2	.	TRBV14	TRBJ2-7	CASRIKAPSSGRVSHEQYF	TGTGCCAGCAGAATTAAAGCCCCCTCTAGCGGGAGGGTATCTCACGAGCAGTACTTC
.	.	TRBV19	TRBJ2-5	CASRRGSDETQYF	TGTGCCAGTAGGAGAGGTAGCGATGAGACCCAGTACTTC
.	once	TRBV7-8	TRBJ2-5	CASSLIGTLQETQYF	TGTGCCAGCAGCTTGATCGGGACACTCCAAGAGACCCAGTACTTC
TRBD1	.	TRBV28	TRBJ2-2	CASSIPGTGVTGELFF	TGTGCCAGCAGCATTCCCGGGACAGGGGTCACCGGGGAGCTGTTTTTT
TRBD2	.	TRBV5-6	TRBJ2-3	CASSLLGLAGADTQYF	TGTGCCAGCAGCTTGTTGGGACTAGCGGGAGCAGATACGCAGTATTTT
TRBD1	.	TRBV6-5	TRBJ2-7	CASSYQTGSWEQYF	TGTGCCAGCAGTTACCAGACAGGGAGTTGGGAGCAGTACTTC
TRBD1	.	TRBV7-2	TRBJ2-7	CASSLIAGGAYEQYF	TGTGCCAGCAGCTTAATCGCAGGGGGCGCCTACGAGCAGTACTTC
.	.	TRBV6-5	TRBJ2-7	CASSYSPVRGYEQYF	TGTGCCAGCAGTTACTCACCCGTTAGGGGCTACGAGCAGTACTTC
.	.	TRBV20-1	TRBJ1-2	CSAEGGNGYTF	TGCAGTGCAGAAGGGGGGAATGGCTACACCTTC
TRBD2	.	TRBV28	TRBJ2-7	CASRRTSDSYEQYF	TGTGCCAGCAGGCGGACTAGCGACTCCTACGAGCAGTACTTC
TRBD2	.	TRBV9	TRBJ2-7	CASSGRTSGIVHEQYF	TGTGCCAGCAGCGGGCGAACTAGCGGGATAGTTCACGAGCAGTACTTC
TRBD1	once	TRBV13	TRBJ1-2	CASSLVRTGGFYGYTF	TGTGCCAGCAGCTTAGTAAGGACAGGGGGCTTCTATGGCTACACCTTC
.	.	TRBV28	TRBJ2-6	CASSLQQAFSGANVLTF	TGTGCCAGCAGTTTACAGCAGGCTTTCTCTGGGGCCAACGTCCTGACTTTC
.	.	TRBV7-9	TRBJ1-1	CASSLEGPTRAFF	TGTGCCAGCAGCTTAGAGGGGCCCACTAGAGCTTTCTTT
.	.	TRBV19	TRBJ2-3	CASSTLPQDTQYF	TGTGCCAGTAGTACCCTCCCCCAGGATACGCAGTATTTT
.	.	TRBV6-6	TRBJ2-7	CASSYSYAAVNEQYF	TGTGCCAGCAGTTATTCATACGCAGCCGTAAACGAGCAGTACTTC
TRBD2	.	TRBV19	TRBJ2-7	CASRLAGDPLYEQYF	TGTGCCAGTAGGCTAGCGGGAGATCCCCTCTACGAGCAGTACTTC
.	.	TRBV11-2	TRBJ2-1	CASSVVTNPLVHEQFF	TGTGCCAGCAGCGTGGTGACCAACCCTTTGGTCCATGAGCAGTTCTTC
.	.	TRBV28	TRBJ2-7	CASRFGQNYEQYF	TGTGCCAGCAGATTTGGGCAGAACTACGAGCAGTACTTC
.	.	TRBV19	TRBJ2-2	CASSIDRDTGELFF	TGTGCCAGTAGTATCGACAGAGACACCGGGGAGCTGTTTTTT
.	.	TRBV7-8	TRBJ1-3	CASSPLSYSGNTIYF	TGTGCCAGCTCGCCCCTTTCTTACTCTGGAAACACCATATATTTT
TRBD1	few	TRBV19	TRBJ1-1	CASSMGQVNTEAFF	TGTGCCAGTAGTATGGGACAGGTCAACACTGAAGCTTTCTTT
.	.	TRBV2	TRBJ2-2	CASSKQGPRPGELFF	TGTGCCAGCAGTAAACAGGGCCCGCGACCCGGGGAGCTGTTTTTT
.	.	TRBV7-9	TRBJ2-3	CASSPSSQRVPSTDTQYF	TGTGCCAGCAGCCCATCCTCGCAGCGGGTCCCGAGCACAGATACGCAGTATTTT
.	.	TRBV7-9	TRBJ1-1	CASLRTDAEAFF	TGTGCCAGCCTCAGGACAGACGCTGAAGCTTTCTTT
.	.	TRBV27	TRBJ1-1	CASRGLFSEAFF	TGTGCCAGCAGGGGGCTTTTCTCTGAAGCTTTCTTT
TRBD2	.	TRBV4-1	TRBJ2-2	CASSPGLVVSGELFF	TGCGCCAGCAGCCCGGGACTAGTAGTCAGCGGGGAGCTGTTTTTT
TRBD1	.	TRBV19	TRBJ1-1	CASKTTGLNTEAFF	TGTGCCAGTAAGACGACAGGGTTGAACACTGAAGCTTTCTTT
.	.	TRBV28	TRBJ2-1	CASSQRPEQFF	TGTGCCAGCAGCCAACGGCCCGAGCAGTTCTTC
.	.	TRBV25-1	TRBJ2-4	CASSEQGTAKNIQYF	TGTGCCAGCAGTGAGCAGGGAACCGCCAAAAACATTCAGTACTTC
TRBD2	.	TRBV7-2	TRBJ2-7	CASSQPLAGGEQYF	TGTGCCAGCAGCCAACCATTAGCGGGAGGGGAGCAGTACTTC
.	.	TRBV11-3	TRBJ2-3	CASSFQGTRTDTQYF	TGTGCCAGCAGCTTCCAGGGGACCCGCACAGATACGCAGTATTTT
.	.	TRBV19	TRBJ1-5	CASSPGPNQPQHF	TGTGCCAGTAGTCCCGGACCCAATCAGCCCCAGCATTTT
.	.	TRBV19	TRBJ1-2	CASSNRAPDGYTF	TGTGCCAGTAGCAACCGGGCCCCCGATGGCTACACCTTC
TRBD2	.	TRBV5-1	TRBJ2-1	CASSIGTSGSVNEQFF	TGCGCCAGCAGCATAGGGACTAGCGGGAGTGTAAATGAGCAGTTCTTC
TRBD2	.	TRBV5-1	TRBJ2-5	CASSSSGEETQYF	TGCGCCAGCAGTTCTAGCGGGGAAGAGACCCAGTACTTC
.	.	TRBV16	TRBJ2-3	CASSQTPSWDSRTYTQYF	TGTGCCAGCAGCCAAACCCCCTCATGGGACTCCCGAACATATACGCAGTATTTT